These 32 T cell receptor beta chains share one sample of origin, sequenced in a study of blood T cell repertoires in COVID-19. Clones were read by immunoSEQ multiplex PCR, and TCRdb kept only the in-frame ones, dropping some. The data hold 150,000 to 200,000 clones, with roughly 86% observed a single time. Sequenced: peripheral blood. The receptors originated from a man aged 35 to 55 with active or convalescent COVID-19.

The chain employs TRBV5-8 and TRBJ2-1; a possible D gene is TRBD2 (5 bases). The CDR3 has 16 amino acids. V shed 0 bases and J shed 1 base, with 11 bases lying between them. Germline V gene data show CDR1 as SGHTS and CDR2 as YDEGEE. CDR3 region: CASSLAASFSYNEQFF. The CDR3, as DNA: TGTGCCAGCAGCTTGGCCGCTAGCTTTTCCTACAATGAGCAGTTCTTC.

The CDR3 DNA sequence: TGTGCCAGCAGCCCCCCTCCGGGGGGTGAGGAGCAGTTCTTC. Encoded protein: CASSPPPGGEEQFF. The chain links TRBV9 to TRBJ2-1; 7 nucleotides align to TRBD2. The CDR3 sequence is 14 residues long. V lost 4 bases, J lost 10 bases, and 11 bases stayed unmatched. The germline V gene encodes CDR1 SGDLS and CDR2 YYNGEE.

The V and J genes are TRBV19 and TRBJ2-2, with 11 bases matching TRBD2. CDR3 length: 16 residues. CDR1 is LNHDA and CDR2 is SQIVND in the germline V gene (reference sequence). Losses at the gene ends were 5 bases for V and 8 bases for J; bases not matched to a gene: 10. The CDR3 protein is CASSEGSGGAVGELFF. Written as DNA, the CDR3 is TGTGCCAGTAGTGAGGGTAGCGGGGGGGCCGTGGGGGAGCTGTTTTTT.

The rearrangement uses TRBV29-1 and TRBJ2-7; D not certain. The V end lost 2 bases, the J end lost 3 bases, and 5 bases lay between the germline ends. Germline CDR1 is SQVTM and CDR2 is ANQGSEA. The CDR3 is 11 amino acids. CDR3 loop: CSVELVYEQYF. The CDR3 nucleotides are TGCAGCGTTGAACTCGTCTACGAGCAGTACTTC.

For the CDR3, the DNA is TGTGCCAGCAGCGTAGTGCCTGAGTCCAACTCTGGAAACACCATATATTTT. Encoded protein: CASSVVPESNSGNTIYF. This chain uses TRBV9 with TRBJ1-3; D gene ambiguous. This CDR3 spans 17 amino acids. The V end was cut by 0 bases, the J end by 0 bases, with 13 bases between. Germline V gives CDR1 SGDLS, CDR2 YYNGEE.

The V call is TRBV5-6, the J call TRBJ1-2; D uncertain. CDR3 size: 15 residues. From germline, CDR1 is SGHDT and CDR2 YYEEEE. V was cut by 0 bases and J by 6 bases, with 15 bases left in between. The DNA of the CDR3 is TGTGCCAGCAGCTTGGGCCGCGGCCGCGGGGATGGCTACACCTTC. Translated, it gives CASSLGRGRGDGYTF.

The V call is TRBV6-1, the J call TRBJ2-3; TRBD2 aligns across 11 bases. CDR3 length equals 15 residues. Germline V CDR1 and CDR2: MNHNS, SASEGT. With 3 bases clipped from V and 2 bases from J, the junction kept 1 base outside the gene matches. CDR3 residues: CASSETSGITDTQYF. The CDR3 DNA reads TGTGCCAGCAGTGAGACTAGCGGGATCACAGATACGCAGTATTTT.

This chain uses TRBV12-3 or TRBV12-4 with TRBJ1-2; D call uncertain. The CDR3 spans 13 residues. V lost 2 bases, J lost 6 bases, and 10 bases lay in between. The CDR3 nucleotides read TGTGCCAGCAGTTTATCGGGTATTGATGGCTACACCTTC. Its protein product is CASSLSGIDGYTF.

This chain connects TRBV5-1 to TRBJ2-7; 10 bases fit TRBD2. Losses at the gene ends were 7 bases for V and 1 base for J; bases not matched to a gene: 5. In germline, CDR1 is SGHRS, CDR2 YFSETQ. The CDR3 is 14 amino acids. The CDR3 DNA sequence: TGCGCCAGCCAGCTTAGCGGGGGGTCCTACGAGCAGTACTTC. It specifies CASQLSGGSYEQYF.

The chain uses TRBV24-1 and TRBJ2-2; 7 positions agree with TRBD2. Germline assignment: CDR1 KGHDR and CDR2 SFDVKD. The ends lost 5 bases at V and 7 bases at J; junction bases unmatched: 15. The CDR3 has 17 amino acids. The chain's CDR3 is CATSAHGREGLGGELFF. The CDR3 nucleotides read TGTGCCACCAGTGCCCATGGGAGGGAAGGTCTTGGCGGGGAGCTGTTTTTT.

V gene TRBV19 combines with J gene TRBJ1-2, with 8 bases lining up with TRBD1. Germline CDR1 and CDR2: LNHDA and SQIVND (reference sequence). The junction had 10 bases not matched to a gene; V was cut back by 5 bases and J by 14 bases. CDR3 size: 12 residues. The CDR3 DNA reads as TGTGCCAGTAGTCCTGGACAGGGCTCCTGGACCTTC. Translation: CASSPGQGSWTF.

The chain links TRBV7-8 to TRBJ1-3, with TRBD1 matching over 7 bases. J lost 7 bases, V lost 6 bases, and 9 bases had no gene match. The CDR3 has 14 amino acids. CDR1 is SGHVS, CDR2 FQNEAQ, per germline. CDR3 sequence (DNA): TGTGCCAGCAGAACAGGGGCTTCCCCGAACACCATATATTTT. This gives the protein CASRTGASPNTIYF.

This sequence joins TRBV6-5 and TRBJ2-2; 7 nucleotides agree with TRBD1. J gave up 5 bases and V 5 bases, and 8 bases lay outside the gene matches. The CDR3 contains 15 residues. Germline V gives CDR1 MNHEY, CDR2 SVGAGI. CDR3 region: CASSTRTGGTGELFF. DNA of the CDR3: TGTGCCAGCAGTACGCGGACAGGCGGAACCGGGGAGCTGTTTTTT.

In its sample, this clone was seen a few times. V is TRBV2 and J is TRBJ1-5; no definite D call. This CDR3 has 13 amino acids. Germline V gene data show CDR1 as SNHLY and CDR2 as FYNNEI. V was cut by 6 bases and J by 4 bases, with 10 bases left in between. The CDR3 bases are TGTGCCAGCAGCACCCTGGAGAATCAGCCCCAGCATTTT. This translates into CASSTLENQPQHF.

The chain employs TRBV29-1 and TRBJ1-4, with a weak D call TRBD1 (6 bases). The V and J ends lost 8 bases and 4 bases respectively, with 20 bases between them. Germline-derived CDR1 and CDR2 are SQVTM and ANQGSEA. CDR3 size: 15 residues. CDR3 sequence: CSPRTYRDDNEKLFF. CDR3 nucleotide sequence: TGCAGCCCGAGAACCTACAGGGACGATAATGAAAAACTGTTTTTT.

The rearrangement joins TRBV10-2 to TRBJ2-5, with D hard to call. This CDR3 has 14 amino acids. V was cut by 4 bases and J by 4 bases, with 13 bases left in between. In germline, CDR1 is WSHSY, CDR2 SAAADI. CDR3 sequence: CASSVRVSLETQYF. The CDR3 nucleotides are TGCGCCAGCAGTGTACGGGTCTCCCTAGAGACCCAGTACTTC.

On this clone itself: In the same sample, other DNA sequences code for this CDR3. The rearrangement links TRBV6-5 to TRBJ1-2, with a tentative D call TRBD1 (6 bases). The CDR3 totals 13 residues. Germline V CDR1 and CDR2: MNHEY, SVGAGI. V lost 5 bases and J 8 bases, leaving 15 bases between the germline ends. CDR3 loop: CASSPGGARGYTF. As DNA, the CDR3 is TGTGCCAGCAGTCCCGGGGGGGCGCGGGGCTACACCTTC.

The J gene is TRBJ1-1, the V gene TRBV30; D gene uncertain. Germline CDR1 is GTSNPN and CDR2 is SVGIG (reference sequence). CDR3 size: 13 residues. Between the trimmed V and J ends, which lost 4 bases and 4 bases, there was a span of 13 bases. The CDR3: CAWKMPAGTEAFF. CDR3 bases: TGTGCCTGGAAAATGCCGGCGGGCACTGAAGCTTTCTTT.

The V gene is TRBV10-2, the J gene TRBJ1-5, with 7 bases aligning to TRBD1. CDR3 length: 19 residues. Per germline, CDR1 WSHSY and CDR2 SAAADI. The ends lost 3 bases at V and 6 bases at J; junction bases unmatched: 20. CDR3 in DNA: TGCGCCAGCAGTGAATGGACAGGCCGAATGCTAAGGAATATTCAGCCCCAGCATTTT. Translated: CASSEWTGRMLRNIQPQHF.

V usage is TRBV5-6 and J usage is TRBJ1-1; D gene unclear. CDR1 and CDR2 (germline): SGHDT, YYEEEE. V was pared by 4 bases and J by 8 bases, with 15 bases between. This CDR3 has 13 residues. The CDR3: CASSLVDREEAFF. The CDR3 bases are TGTGCCAGCAGCCTAGTTGATCGGGAGGAAGCTTTCTTT.

The V and J genes are TRBV5-1 and TRBJ2-1, with TRBD1 matching 9 bases. The CDR3 is 16 residues long. Germline V gene lookup returns CDR1 SGHRS and CDR2 YFSETQ. The V segment lost 0 bases and the J segment 5 bases; nucleotides outside the gene matches: 6. The CDR3 region is CASSLGGTGIDNEQFF. The CDR3 coding sequence is TGCGCCAGCAGCTTGGGAGGGACAGGGATCGACAATGAGCAGTTCTTC.

This clone appeared a single time. V and J are TRBV5-1 and TRBJ2-7, with 7 bases lining up with TRBD1. Germline CDR1 SGHRS, CDR2 YFSETQ. This CDR3 spans 15 amino acids. Trimming at V came to 0 bases and at J to 2 bases, leaving 5 bases not matched to a gene. The CDR3 is CASSLGFDRAYEQYF. As DNA, the CDR3 is TGCGCCAGCAGCTTGGGGTTTGACAGGGCCTACGAGCAGTACTTC.

The chain recombines TRBV7-3 with TRBJ2-2; 11 bases map to TRBD2. The germline CDR1 and CDR2 sequences are SGHTA and FQGTGA. The length of the CDR3 is 16 residues. The V and J ends lost 5 bases and 4 bases, in that order; junction bases with no gene match: 6. The CDR3 DNA follows: TGTGCCAGCAGCCGCCAAACTAGCGGGGGCACCGGGGAGCTGTTTTTT. This encodes CASSRQTSGGTGELFF.

CDR3 sequence reads: CASRRDSDQPQHF. The CDR3 DNA follows: TGTGCCAGCAGACGGGACAGCGATCAGCCCCAGCATTTT. The chain joins TRBV6-5 to TRBJ1-5, with 7 positions matching TRBD1. Trimming cost V 6 bases and J 5 bases; bases outside gene matches: 4. This CDR3 has 13 residues. From germline, CDR1 is MNHEY and CDR2 SVGAGI.

This clone was detected once. V and J are TRBV5-5 and TRBJ1-5; D remains ambiguous. Trimming stripped 4 bases from V and 4 bases from J, with 9 bases between. The CDR3 totals 13 residues. In germline, CDR1 is SGHKS, CDR2 YYEKEE (reference sequence). As DNA, the CDR3 is TGTGCCAGCAGCCCCGACACAAATCAGCCCCAGCATTTT. Residues: CASSPDTNQPQHF.

As to this clone: This specimen includes other DNA sequences encoding the same CDR3. This chain connects TRBV2 to TRBJ1-4; 9 nucleotides agree with TRBD1. V shed 6 bases, J shed 8 bases, and the junction held 1 base outside the gene matches. In germline, CDR1 is SNHLY, CDR2 FYNNEI. This CDR3 has 12 residues. The CDR3 is CASRTGGEKLFF. For the CDR3, the DNA is TGTGCCAGCAGGACAGGGGGGGAAAAACTGTTTTTT.

This clone came up once. In DNA form, the CDR3 reads TGTGCCAGTAGTATGATATTCCAGGGTGAAGCTTTCTTT. Amino acids: CASSMIFQGEAFF. The chain uses TRBV19 and TRBJ1-1; weak D call: TRBD1 (5 bases). In germline, CDR1 is LNHDA, CDR2 SQIVND (reference sequence). The CDR3 length is 13 residues. The V end was cut by 3 bases, the J end by 7 bases, with 12 bases between.

The J gene is TRBJ1-6, the V gene TRBV5-5, with D possibly being TRBD1 (6 bases). The V end was cut by 5 bases, the J end by 1 base, with 16 bases between. The CDR3 consists of 17 residues. Germline lookup yields CDR1 SGHKS and CDR2 YYEKEE (reference sequence). The CDR3 protein is CASSFNRDWSYNSPLHF. CDR3 DNA: TGTGCCAGCAGTTTCAACAGGGATTGGTCCTATAATTCACCCCTCCACTTT.

This chain uses TRBV2 with TRBJ1-4; 9 bases are shared with TRBD1. Trimming took 7 bases from V and 8 from J; bases not matched to a gene: 11. CDR3 length: 15 amino acids. Looked up from germline, CDR1 is SNHLY and CDR2 is FYNNEI. In nucleotides, the CDR3 is TGTGCCAGCACCCCCAAGGGACAGGGAAACGAAAAACTGTTTTTT. Residues: CASTPKGQGNEKLFF.

V gene TRBV6-5 combines with J gene TRBJ1-6, with D unresolved. Deletions cut 3 bases from V and 7 bases from J, with 13 bases between. Germline lookup yields CDR1 MNHEY and CDR2 SVGAGI. This CDR3 region has 15 residues. The CDR3 DNA is TGTGCCAGCAGTTATCGTTCCGAGGGCAATTCACCCCTCCACTTT. It encodes CASSYRSEGNSPLHF.

This clone was counted between two and nine times. The CDR3 spells CASSPGTTNYGYTF. CDR3 DNA sequence: TGTGCCAGCAGTCCCGGGACAACTAACTATGGCTACACCTTC. The chain is built from TRBV6-5 and TRBJ1-2; possible D gene TRBD1, 6 bases. The CDR3 runs 14 residues. Trimming pared 5 bases from V and 0 bases from J, leaving 10 bases between. Germline-derived CDR1 and CDR2 are MNHEY and SVGAGI.

The rearrangement joins TRBV3-1 (or the pseudogene TRBV3-2) to TRBJ2-6; the D is unclear. The V and J ends lost 5 bases and 4 bases respectively, with 9 bases between them. The CDR3 is 14 amino acids. The germline CDR1 and CDR2 sequences are LGHDT and YNNKEL (reference sequence). The CDR3 sequence is CASSLDTGANVLTF. CDR3 in DNA: TGTGCCAGCAGCTTAGATACCGGGGCCAACGTCCTGACTTTC.